The entry below describes one T cell receptor (beta chain). The data originate from a study of blood T cell repertoires in COVID-19. The data were produced by immunoSEQ multiplex PCR, yet TCRdb's version contains in-frame clones alone and is incomplete. The profile shows approximately 240,000 clones, more than 70% of them singletons. J lost 0 bases, V lost 3 bases, and 6 bases had no gene match. The CDR3 consists of 17 residues. CDR1 SGHVS and CDR2 FQNEAQ come from the germline V gene. This chain joins TRBV7-8 and TRBJ2-2, with TRBD1 matching over 8 bases. The sequence was obtained from a middle-aged woman who had recovered from COVID-19. The material sequenced was peripheral blood. The CDR3 region is CASSLLQGVANTGELFF. The CDR3, as DNA: TGTGCCAGCAGCTTGTTACAGGGGGTAGCGAACACCGGGGAGCTGTTTTTT.